The 17 T cell receptor beta chains below all came from one sample that was sequenced in a study of T cell changes during pregnancy in multiple sclerosis. The method was immunoSEQ multiplex PCR; TCRdb's version includes in-frame clones alone and lacks a portion of them. The table shows 60,000 to 75,000 clones, with 90% to 95% occurring only once. Source: peripheral blood, taken in the second trimester of pregnancy. All receptors come from a female donor in good health, enrolled as a control in a pregnancy study.

The J gene is TRBJ2-1, the V gene TRBV5-1; 13 positions agree with TRBD2. V lost 5 bases, J lost 8 bases, and 7 bases stayed unmatched. This CDR3 comprises 15 residues. CDR1 SGHRS and CDR2 YFSETQ come from the germline V gene. CDR3: CASRLAGGGNDEQFF. The CDR3 DNA is TGCGCCAGCAGACTAGCGGGAGGGGGTAACGATGAGCAGTTCTTC.

The chain recombines TRBV7-2 with TRBJ2-1; TRBD2 agrees at 7 bases. This CDR3 is built from 16 residues. Trimming cost V 5 bases and J 5 bases; bases outside gene matches: 12. Germline V CDR1 and CDR2: SGHTA, FQGNSA. The CDR3 nucleotides are TGTGCCAGCAGCCCCACCTCAAGGACTAGAAACAATGAGCAGTTCTTC. This codes for CASSPTSRTRNNEQFF.

The chain combines TRBV5-1 with TRBJ1-2, with D possibly matching TRBD1 (5 bases). The CDR3 length is 16 residues. V was shortened by 4 bases and J by 8 bases, with 24 bases between the two germline ends. Germline loops: CDR1 SGHRS, CDR2 YFSETQ. The CDR3 region is CASSPDGGSGYWGYTF. CDR3 bases: TGCGCCAGCAGCCCGGACGGGGGATCGGGATATTGGGGCTACACCTTC.

This clone was recorded only once. J is TRBJ2-5 and V is TRBV5-1, with 7 bases lining up with TRBD2. Germline CDR1 is SGHRS and CDR2 is YFSETQ. J gave up 1 base and V 4 bases, and 7 bases lay outside the gene matches. The CDR3 loop spans 15 amino acids. Written as DNA, the CDR3 is TGCGCCAGCAGCCCGATGACTAGCAGCCAAGAGACCCAGTACTTC. Encoded protein: CASSPMTSSQETQYF.

The chain carries TRBV7-8 and TRBJ2-7; 7 nucleotides match TRBD1. The V gene end was trimmed by 5 bases and the J gene end by 3 bases; junction bases not matched to a gene: 4. The CDR3 covers 13 residues. CDR1 is SGHVS and CDR2 is FQNEAQ in the germline V gene. CDR3 nucleotides: TGTGCCAGCAGCCCCTGGGACAGCTACGAGCAGTACTTC. Translated: CASSPWDSYEQYF.

The chain combines TRBV11-2 with TRBJ2-1; the D is unclear. There are 14 residues in the CDR3. Trimming left V 2 bases short and J 9 bases short, with 14 bases between. Germline V gives CDR1 SGHAT, CDR2 FQNNGV. CDR3 protein: CASSLQGYSGEQFF. The CDR3 DNA follows: TGTGCCAGCAGCTTACAAGGATATTCGGGTGAGCAGTTCTTC.

The chain combines TRBV6-1 with TRBJ1-2; D not certain. This CDR3 comprises 12 residues. From germline, CDR1 is MNHNS and CDR2 SASEGT. Deletions cut 4 bases from V and 4 bases from J, with 7 bases between. CDR3 sequence: CASSASRYGYTF. As DNA, the CDR3 is TGTGCCAGCAGTGCGAGCCGCTATGGCTACACCTTC.

This chain joins TRBV5-1 and TRBJ1-1; D uncertain. This CDR3 is built from 15 residues. The germline V gene has CDR1 SGHRS and CDR2 YFSETQ. The V and J ends lost 4 bases and 4 bases respectively, with 17 bases between them. The DNA for the CDR3 is TGCGCCAGCAGCCCAACCGACGGGAGGCGCACTGAAGCTTTCTTT. Translation gives CASSPTDGRRTEAFF.

V gene TRBV4-1 combines with J gene TRBJ2-1; 10 bases are a match to TRBD1. Germline V gives CDR1 MGHRA, CDR2 YSYEKL. CDR3 length equals 18 residues. V shed 0 bases and J 0 bases; nucleotides not matched to a gene: 5. The CDR3 protein is CASSQEGTGAFSYNEQFF. CDR3 nucleotides: TGCGCCAGCAGCCAAGAAGGGACAGGGGCCTTCTCCTACAATGAGCAGTTCTTC.

The CDR3 region is CASSERENHNEQFF. CDR3 nucleotide sequence: TGTGCCAGCAGTGAGCGGGAGAACCACAATGAGCAGTTCTTC. The rearrangement joins TRBV6-4 to TRBJ2-1, with TRBD2 matching 7 bases. CDR1 and CDR2 (germline): MRHNA, SNTAGT. CDR3 length: 14 amino acids. V trimming: 3 bases; J trimming: 5 bases; junction bases outside the gene matches: 4.

This clone was seen more than once but under ten times. The chain is built from TRBV2 and TRBJ2-7; D perhaps matches TRBD2 (5 bases). CDR3 length: 12 residues. Deletions cut 6 bases from V and 5 bases from J, with 11 bases between. Germline CDR1 reads SNHLY; CDR2 reads FYNNEI. Here the CDR3 DNA reads TGTGCCAGCAGGAGGGAGAGGAACGAGCAGTACTTC. It specifies CASRRERNEQYF.

This chain joins TRBV7-6 and TRBJ1-6; 9 nucleotides line up with TRBD1. The V gene end was trimmed by 5 bases and the J gene end by 7 bases; junction bases not matched to a gene: 9. The CDR3 is 16 residues long. Germline CDR1 reads SGHVS; CDR2 reads FNYEAQ. This CDR3 reads CASSPAGTGINSPLHF. As DNA, the CDR3 is TGTGCCAGCAGCCCTGCTGGGACAGGGATAAATTCACCCCTCCACTTT.

The chain combines TRBV20-1 with TRBJ1-2; D uncertain. The V gene's germline CDR1 is DFQATT and CDR2 SNEGSKA (reference sequence). CDR3 length: 11 amino acids. V gave up 3 bases and J gave up 4 bases, with 6 bases separating them. This CDR3 is CSASVSYGYTF. The CDR3 DNA sequence: TGCAGTGCTAGTGTCTCCTATGGCTACACCTTC.

This sequence joins TRBV30 and TRBJ2-2; weak D call: TRBD1 (6 bases). V gave up 3 bases and J gave up 1 base, with 9 bases separating them. The CDR3 has 14 amino acids. Per the germline V gene, CDR1 is GTSNPN and CDR2 is SVGIG (reference sequence). CDR3 loop: CAWSRTVNTGELFF. The DNA for the CDR3 is TGTGCCTGGAGCAGGACAGTGAACACCGGGGAGCTGTTTTTT.

This clone was found once. The chain couples TRBV5-6 to TRBJ1-1, with 7 bases fitting TRBD1. The CDR3 length is 14 residues. Germline V CDR1 and CDR2: SGHDT, YYEEEE. After removal of 5 bases from V and 7 bases from J, the junction contained 11 bases not matched to a gene. The CDR3: CASRRQGGDFEAFF. The CDR3 DNA is TGTGCCAGCAGGCGACAGGGCGGGGACTTTGAAGCTTTCTTT.

This chain links TRBV6-1 with TRBJ2-7; 9 bases are a match to TRBD2. The CDR3 has 15 residues. The ends lost 2 bases at V and 2 bases at J; junction bases unmatched: 4. Germline V gene sequence: CDR1 MNHNS, CDR2 SASEGT. The CDR3 protein is CASSERLAGAYEQYF. As DNA, the CDR3 is TGTGCCAGCAGTGAAAGGTTAGCGGGAGCCTACGAGCAGTACTTC.

The V call is TRBV7-8, the J call TRBJ1-3; no reliable D call. The ends were cut back, 6 bases at V and 0 bases at J, with 6 bases in the middle. The CDR3 is made up of 13 amino acids. CDR1 and CDR2 (germline): SGHVS, FQNEAQ. The CDR3 spells CASSKSSGNTIYF. CDR3 DNA: TGTGCCAGCAGTAAGAGCTCTGGAAACACCATATATTTT.